One and the same sample provided the 14 T cell receptor beta chains below, sequenced in a study of blood T cell repertoires in COVID-19 (dated by TCRdb to between 2020 and 2021). The library was prepared using the immunoSEQ multiplex PCR assay. The clones in this table, taken by TCRdb from immuneACCESS, are in-frame only. Not every clone is retained; where verified, under half of the shortfall comes from an unresolved V gene, and the cause of the rest is unknown. This sample comprises over 15,000 clones, 80% to 90% of them detected only once. The ten largest account for approximately 15% of the sample. Sequenced input: peripheral blood. These receptors came from a human donor with active COVID-19. The donor label of this sample is uncertain.

This CDR3 reads CASRFLSQVNTEAFF. The CDR3 nucleotides are TGTGCCAGCCGATTTCTAAGTCAGGTGAACACTGAAGCTTTCTTT. The J gene is TRBJ1-1, the V gene TRBV27; the D is unclear. Germline V gene sequence: CDR1 MNHEY, CDR2 SMNVEV (reference sequence). The V and J ends lost 8 bases and 0 bases respectively, with 16 bases between them. The CDR3 sequence is 15 residues long.

This clone was seen a single time. V is TRBV27 and J is TRBJ2-1, with 9 positions matching TRBD2. Germline values: CDR1 MNHEY, CDR2 SMNVEV (reference sequence). The CDR3 covers 18 residues. Trimming took 6 bases from V and 0 from J; bases not matched to a gene: 12. The CDR3 region has the DNA TGTGCCAGCAGAGTTTGGTCTAGCGGGGTCAGCTCCTACAATGAGCAGTTCTTC. The encoded protein is CASRVWSSGVSSYNEQFF.

CDR3 in DNA: TGTGCCACCAGTGATCCCGCAAGGGACACCCGCTCCTACAATGAGCAGTTCTTC. Protein: CATSDPARDTRSYNEQFF. This chain connects TRBV24-1 to TRBJ2-1; tentative D call: TRBD1 (6 bases). The CDR3 spans 18 residues. Germline V gene data show CDR1 as KGHDR and CDR2 as SFDVKD. With 3 bases removed from V and 0 bases from J, the gap between germline ends came to 17 bases.

There are a few counts of this clone. This chain uses TRBV28 with TRBJ2-5; tentatively, D is TRBD1 (6 bases). Trimming removed 5 bases from V and 5 bases from J, with 15 bases in between. This CDR3 contains 14 residues. In germline, CDR1 is MDHEN, CDR2 SYDVKM. The CDR3 loop is CASSLNPDRETQYF. DNA for the CDR3: TGTGCCAGCAGTCTAAATCCAGACAGGGAGACCCAGTACTTC.

This chain joins TRBV12-5 and TRBJ2-1; D remains unclear. The CDR3 covers 12 residues. The germline gives CDR1 LGHNT, CDR2 FRNRAP. The V end was cut by 1 base, the J end by 10 bases, with 8 bases between. The CDR3 coding sequence is TGTGCTAGTGGTTTGGGCGGCGCCGAGCAGTTCTTC. As protein: CASGLGGAEQFF.

The chain joins TRBV19 to TRBJ1-5, with D possibly matching TRBD1 (6 bases). The CDR3 spans 13 residues. Per germline, CDR1 LNHDA and CDR2 SQIVND (reference sequence). The V and J ends lost 2 bases and 6 bases respectively, with 8 bases between them. The CDR3 DNA reads TGTGCCAGTAGTATACAGGGGCCTCAGCCCCAGCATTTT. Its protein is CASSIQGPQPQHF.

This chain connects TRBV5-6 to TRBJ1-4; TRBD1 matches at 10 bases. This CDR3 is 15 amino acids long. Losses at the gene ends were 1 base for V and 8 bases for J; bases not matched to a gene: 5. Germline V gives CDR1 SGHDT, CDR2 YYEEEE. As DNA, the CDR3 is TGTGCCAGCAGCTTGAGGGGACAGGGGAACGAAAAACTGTTTTTT. Amino acids: CASSLRGQGNEKLFF.

The V gene is TRBV29-1, the J gene TRBJ1-2; TRBD1 agrees at 11 bases. CDR1 is SQVTM, CDR2 ANQGSEA, per germline. The CDR3 has 13 residues. The junction had 5 bases not matched to a gene; V was cut back by 4 bases and J by 7 bases. The CDR3 DNA follows: TGCAGCGTTGTATGGACAGGGGGCTTTGGCTACACCTTC. Residues: CSVVWTGGFGYTF. The full variable domain, its missing parts supplied by reference TRBV29-1 and TRBJ1-2, is SAVISQKPSRDICQRGTSLTIQCQVDSQVTMMFWYRQQPGQSLTLIATANQGSEATYESGFVIDKFPISRPNLTFSTLTVSNMSPEDSSIYLCSVVWTGGFGYTFGSGTRLTVV.

The chain carries TRBV6-5 and TRBJ1-1, with 7 bases that match TRBD1. This CDR3 comprises 14 residues. Germline V gene data show CDR1 as MNHEY and CDR2 as SVGAGI. With V trimmed by 5 bases and J by 5 bases, 8 bases remained unmatched. The CDR3 loop is CASSTWTGGTEAFF. In DNA form, the CDR3 reads TGTGCCAGCAGTACTTGGACAGGTGGTACTGAAGCTTTCTTT.

Comments on this clone: Within the sample, other DNA sequences also encode this same CDR3. V usage is TRBV24-1 and J usage is TRBJ2-1; 11 positions match TRBD2. This CDR3 region has 17 residues. V lost 0 bases, J lost 2 bases, and 2 bases stayed unmatched. Germline assignment: CDR1 KGHDR and CDR2 SFDVKD. In nucleotides, the CDR3 is TGTGCCACCAGTGATTTGCCGGGACTAGCGGCCTACAATGAGCAGTTCTTC. This sequence encodes CATSDLPGLAAYNEQFF.

The chain has TRBV19 and TRBJ1-1; the D is unclear. This CDR3 is built from 14 residues. Trimming took 7 bases from V and 2 from J, leaving 14 bases between them. Germline lookup yields CDR1 LNHDA and CDR2 SQIVND (reference sequence). The CDR3 bases are TGTGCCAGTACCCAGAGGAAAGTTAACACTGAAGCTTTCTTT. This codes for CASTQRKVNTEAFF.

This clone was seen just once. The chain has TRBV9 and TRBJ2-6, with unresolved D. The CDR3 sequence is 13 residues long. The V and J ends lost 3 bases and 3 bases respectively, with 4 bases between them. Germline CDR1 reads SGDLS; CDR2 reads YYNGEE. The DNA of the CDR3 is TGTGCCAGCAGCGGTAATGGGGCCAACGTCCTGACTTTC. Protein product: CASSGNGANVLTF.

The V and J genes are TRBV4-2 and TRBJ2-1; 8 positions agree with TRBD2. The junction had 14 bases not matched to a gene; V was cut back by 4 bases and J by 3 bases. The CDR3 length is 18 residues. Germline V gene sequence: CDR1 LGHNA, CDR2 YNFKEQ. As DNA, the CDR3 is TGTGCCAGCAGCCTTGCCGGGGGGGGGAAGCGGGTCTACAATGAGCAGTTCTTC. Translation: CASSLAGGGKRVYNEQFF.

By share, this clone counts as medium-sized. The chain couples TRBV2 to TRBJ1-5; TRBD1 agrees at 11 bases. J lost 7 bases, V lost 4 bases, and 6 bases had no gene match. The CDR3 runs to 15 residues. In germline, CDR1 is SNHLY, CDR2 FYNNEI. As DNA, the CDR3 is TGTGCCAGCAGTGCCGGGACAGGGGGTGGCCAGCCCCAGCATTTT. It yields the protein CASSAGTGGGQPQHF.